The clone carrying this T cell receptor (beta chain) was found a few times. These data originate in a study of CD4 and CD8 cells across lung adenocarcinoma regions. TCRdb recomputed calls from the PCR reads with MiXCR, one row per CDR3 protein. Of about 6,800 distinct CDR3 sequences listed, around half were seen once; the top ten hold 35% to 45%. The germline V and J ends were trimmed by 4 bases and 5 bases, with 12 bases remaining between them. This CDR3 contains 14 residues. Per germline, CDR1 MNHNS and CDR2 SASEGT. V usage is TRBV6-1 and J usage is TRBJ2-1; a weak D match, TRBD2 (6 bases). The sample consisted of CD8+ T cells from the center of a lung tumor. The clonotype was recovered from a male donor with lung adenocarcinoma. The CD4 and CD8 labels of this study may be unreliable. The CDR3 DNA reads TGTGCCAGCAGTGTAGCGGCCCAGAACAATGAGCAGTTCTTC. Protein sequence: CASSVAAQNNEQFF.